This TCR beta chain was identified during a study of blood T cell repertoires in COVID-19. Using immunoSEQ multiplex PCR, the repertoire was profiled, and TCRdb retains in-frame clones only, with some absent. The sample yields approximately 120,000 clones, roughly 83% seen once. V lost 1 base, J lost 11 bases, and 15 bases lay in between. CDR1 and CDR2 from the germline V gene are SGHAT and FQDESV (reference sequence). The CDR3 extends over 14 amino acids. This TCR was recovered from a human donor in a cohort sampled during active COVID-19. The chain joins TRBV11-1 to TRBJ2-1, with D possibly TRBD2 on 5 matching bases. The material sequenced was peripheral blood. CDR3 residues: CASSLGASQTQQFF. The CDR3 DNA sequence: TGTGCCAGCAGCTTAGGAGCTAGCCAGACCCAGCAGTTCTTC.